Presented here are 10 T cell receptor beta chains from one specimen sequenced in a study of blood T cell repertoires in COVID-19. Sequenced by immunoSEQ multiplex PCR; TCRdb stores in-frame clones only, minus some. The sample lists roughly 250,000 clones, about four fifths occurring once. Sequencing input: peripheral blood. These receptors came from a man aged 35-49 years with active or convalescent COVID-19.

This sequence joins TRBV21-1 and TRBJ2-3; the table gives TRBD1 as D, unverified against the DNA. TRBV21-1 is recorded as a pseudogene. The CDR3 contains 17 residues. The CDR3 coding sequence is TGTGCCAGCAGCAAACCCAGGGGGCTGGTGTCGTCGGATACGCAGTATTTT. This sequence encodes CASSKPRGLVSSDTQYF.

The chain uses TRBV9 and TRBJ1-2; maybe TRBD1 (5 bases). Germline V gene data show CDR1 as SGDLS and CDR2 as YYNGEE. This CDR3 is 20 amino acids long. V lost 1 base and J 4 bases, leaving 29 bases between the germline ends. The CDR3 DNA reads as TGTGCCAGCAGCGTATCAGGATTTTTGGAGGGGTGTTTGGGATTCTATGGCTACACCTTC. This translates into CASSVSGFLEGCLGFYGYTF.

J is TRBJ2-3 and V is TRBV19; 10 bases match TRBD2. This CDR3 contains 17 residues. Per germline, CDR1 LNHDA and CDR2 SQIVND (reference sequence). V trimming: 3 bases; J trimming: 1 base; junction bases outside the gene matches: 7. For the CDR3, the DNA is TGTGCCAGTAGTATCCTTTGGACTAGCGGCCGCACAGATACGCAGTATTTT. Amino acids: CASSILWTSGRTDTQYF.

V gene TRBV18 combines with J gene TRBJ2-3; D ambiguous. The CDR3 has 15 residues. Germline V gives CDR1 KGHSH, CDR2 LQKENI. The V and J ends lost 4 bases and 4 bases respectively, with 15 bases between them. The CDR3 bases are TGTGCCAGCTCACTACGCCTAACCACCCCAGATACGCAGTATTTT. Its protein is CASSLRLTTPDTQYF.

This chain links TRBV4-2 with TRBJ2-2; weak D call: TRBD2 (6 bases). CDR3 length: 16 residues. The V gene lost 1 base and the J gene lost 4 bases, with 13 bases spanning the gap. The germline V gene encodes CDR1 LGHNA and CDR2 YNFKEQ. The CDR3 is CASSQVFRGSTGELFF. The CDR3 DNA follows: TGTGCCAGCAGCCAAGTTTTTCGGGGGAGCACCGGGGAGCTGTTTTTT.

The chain recombines TRBV7-2 with TRBJ1-5; perhaps TRBD1 as D (5 bases). This CDR3 has 14 residues. The germline gives CDR1 SGHTA, CDR2 FQGNSA. V lost 4 bases to trimming and J lost 3 bases, with 10 bases between them. This chain's CDR3 is CASSYDSYNQPQHF. The DNA for the CDR3 is TGTGCCAGCAGCTACGACAGCTACAATCAGCCCCAGCATTTT.

The rearrangement uses TRBV19 and TRBJ1-1; 7 positions agree with TRBD1. The CDR3 runs to 13 residues. J was trimmed by 1 base and V by 6 bases; bases with no gene match: 2. Germline V gene data show CDR1 as LNHDA and CDR2 as SQIVND (reference sequence). Here the CDR3 DNA reads TGTGCCAGTAGATGGACAGGGAACACTGAAGCTTTCTTT. As protein: CASRWTGNTEAFF. Looking up the rest from reference TRBV19 and TRBJ1-1 gives the full variable domain: DGGITQSPKYLFRKEGQNVTLSCEQNLNHDAMYWYRQDPGQGLRLIYYSQIVNDFQKGDIAEGYSVSREKKESFPLTVTSAQKNPTAFYLCASRWTGNTEAFFGQGTRLTVV.

This clone was observed a few times. CDR3 nucleotide sequence: TGTGCCAGCAGCTTTGAAGGGACAGCTGCCTACGAGCAGTACTTC. The encoded protein is CASSFEGTAAYEQYF. This rearrangement joins TRBV11-3 to TRBJ2-7; 7 bases fit TRBD1. The CDR3 runs to 15 residues. Germline V gene lookup returns CDR1 SGHNT and CDR2 YENEEA. The V and J ends lost 3 bases and 2 bases, in that order; junction bases with no gene match: 7.

The chain couples TRBV2 to TRBJ2-5, with D possibly TRBD2 on 7 matching bases. Trimming took off 6 bases at V and 1 base at J, with 9 bases between the two ends. Germline values: CDR1 SNHLY, CDR2 FYNNEI. The CDR3 runs to 13 residues. The CDR3 DNA follows: TGTGCCAGCAGGGGGGGGGCCCAAGAGACCCAGTACTTC. Its protein is CASRGGAQETQYF.

To note about this clone: The same CDR3 arises from other DNA sequences in this sample as well. The CDR3 coding sequence is TGTGCCAGCAGCTTAGGACAGGGGGCTGACACTGAAGCTTTCTTT. Its protein product is CASSLGQGADTEAFF. This sequence joins TRBV7-9 and TRBJ1-1, with 10 bases matching TRBD1. The CDR3 covers 15 residues. V gave up 1 base and J gave up 3 bases; unmatched junction bases: 2. Per the germline V gene, CDR1 is SEHNR and CDR2 is FQNEAQ (reference sequence).